The source of this TCR beta chain is a study of blood T cells in healthy people across ages. Study-wide points: Whereas aged donors had fewer naive CD4+ cells, long-lived donors had more of them and higher diversity.

With a J-beta primer mix and a sample-barcoded 5' primer, a second PCR ran roughly 7 to 11 cycles. TCRdb redid the calling of the 5' RACE reads with MiXCR, one entry per CDR3 protein. The top ten hold 15% to 18% of the sample, which has hundreds of thousands of distinct CDR3 sequences, roughly 31% seen once. This clonotype was counted a few times. The target antigen is unknown. This may come from a read error, since a much larger clone is one base off. The germline V and J ends were trimmed by 3 bases and 4 bases, with 16 bases remaining between them. The CDR3 is made up of 15 amino acids. The germline CDR1 and CDR2 sequences are SQVTM and ANQGSEA.

The J gene is TRBJ2-1, the V gene TRBV29-1; D not certain. Sequencing input: blood. The TCR originated in a woman over 75 in good health. This CDR3 is CSVDSGPNQYNEQFF. The CDR3 coding sequence is TGCAGCGTTGATTCGGGCCCGAACCAATACAATGAGCAGTTCTTC.